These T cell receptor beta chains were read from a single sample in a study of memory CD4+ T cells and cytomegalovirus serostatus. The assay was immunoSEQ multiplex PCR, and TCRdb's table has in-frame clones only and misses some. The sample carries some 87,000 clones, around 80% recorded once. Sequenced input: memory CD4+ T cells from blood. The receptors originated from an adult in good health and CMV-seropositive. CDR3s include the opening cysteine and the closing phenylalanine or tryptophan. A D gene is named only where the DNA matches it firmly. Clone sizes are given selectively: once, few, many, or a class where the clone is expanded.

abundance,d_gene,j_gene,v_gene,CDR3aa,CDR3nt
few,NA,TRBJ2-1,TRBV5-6,CASSLQGGHGYNEQFF,TGTGCCAGCAGCTTACAAGGGGGGCACGGCTACAATGAGCAGTTCTTC
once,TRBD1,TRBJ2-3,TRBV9,CASSPRQGADTQYF,TGTGCCAGCAGCCCGCGACAGGGGGCAGATACGCAGTATTTT
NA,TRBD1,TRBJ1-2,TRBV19,CASTSGQGSGYTF,TGTGCCAGTACCTCGGGACAGGGAAGTGGCTACACCTTC
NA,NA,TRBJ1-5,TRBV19,CASTNRNSNQPQHF,TGTGCCAGTACAAACAGAAATAGCAATCAGCCCCAGCATTTT
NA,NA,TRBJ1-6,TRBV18,CASSQQGAVSPLHF,TGTGCCAGCTCTCAACAGGGTGCGGTTTCACCCCTCCACTTT
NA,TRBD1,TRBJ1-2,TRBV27,CASSSGPGQGGFGYTF,TGTGCCAGCAGTTCAGGTCCGGGACAGGGGGGCTTTGGCTACACCTTC
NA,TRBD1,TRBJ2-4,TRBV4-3,CASSQLRGSGNIQYF,TGCGCCAGCAGCCAACTCAGGGGGTCGGGAAACATTCAGTACTTC
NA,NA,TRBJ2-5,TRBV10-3,CAISESGGEETQYF,TGTGCCATCAGTGAGTCGGGTGGGGAAGAGACCCAGTACTTC
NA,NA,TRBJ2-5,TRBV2,CASSAQGGGIETQYF,TGTGCCAGCAGTGCCCAGGGTGGAGGGATAGAGACCCAGTACTTC
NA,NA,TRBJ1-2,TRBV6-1,CASSEVPFGGYTF,TGTGCCAGCAGTGAAGTCCCTTTCGGAGGCTACACCTTC
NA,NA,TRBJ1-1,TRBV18,CASSPAAGVNTEAFF,TGTGCCAGCTCACCGGCCGCCGGGGTTAACACTGAAGCTTTCTTT
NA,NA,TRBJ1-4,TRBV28,CASSWRAVNEKLFF,TGTGCCAGCAGTTGGAGGGCAGTAAACGAAAAACTGTTTTTT
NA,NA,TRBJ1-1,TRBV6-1,CASSELVWETKAFF,TGTGCCAGCAGTGAATTGGTATGGGAGACGAAGGCTTTCTTT
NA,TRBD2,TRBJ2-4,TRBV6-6,CASSNLGLVQYF,TGTGCCAGCAGCAATCTCGGACTAGTACAGTACTTC
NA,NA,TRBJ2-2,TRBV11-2,CASSLDPLNTGELFF,TGTGCCAGCAGCTTGGACCCGCTGAACACCGGGGAGCTGTTTTTT
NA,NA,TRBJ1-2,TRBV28,CASGGANYGYTF,TGTGCCAGCGGTGGGGCTAACTATGGCTACACCTTC
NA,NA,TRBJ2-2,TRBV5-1,CASSLVPGAIGELFF,TGCGCCAGCAGCTTGGTTCCGGGGGCTATCGGGGAGCTGTTTTTT
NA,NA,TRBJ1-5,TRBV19,CASSGGLKEPQPQHF,TGTGCCAGTAGTGGGGGCCTTAAGGAGCCCCAGCCCCAGCATTTT
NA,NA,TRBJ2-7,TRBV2,CASTRQISYEQYF,TGTGCCAGCACACGGCAGATATCCTACGAGCAGTACTTC
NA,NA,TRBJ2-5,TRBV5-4,CASSIRQETQYF,TGTGCCAGCAGCATACGCCAAGAGACCCAGTACTTC
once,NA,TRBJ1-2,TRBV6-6,CASSPGVNYGYTF,TGTGCCAGCAGCCCCGGAGTGAACTATGGCTACACCTTC
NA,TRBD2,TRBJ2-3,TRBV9,CASSLGLAGGPGTDTQYF,TGTGCCAGCAGCCTAGGACTAGCGGGAGGGCCGGGCACAGATACGCAGTATTTT
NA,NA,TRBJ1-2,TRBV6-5,CASSLTAYYGYTF,TGTGCCAGCAGTTTGACAGCCTACTATGGCTACACCTTC
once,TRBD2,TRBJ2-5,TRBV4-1,CASSQGLAAVETQYF,TGCGCCAGCAGCCAGGGGCTAGCGGCGGTAGAGACCCAGTACTTC
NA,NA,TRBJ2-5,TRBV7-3,CASSPGPQETQYF,TGTGCCAGCAGTCCGGGCCCCCAAGAGACCCAGTACTTC
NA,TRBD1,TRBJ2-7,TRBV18,CASSPSGTGDEQYF,TGTGCCAGCTCACCCTCGGGGACAGGGGACGAGCAGTACTTC
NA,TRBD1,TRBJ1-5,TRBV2,CASSRTGGNSNQPQHF,TGTGCCAGCAGTCGGACAGGGGGAAATAGCAATCAGCCCCAGCATTTT
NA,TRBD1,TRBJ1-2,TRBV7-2,CASSPGQDYGYTF,TGTGCCAGCAGCCCCGGACAGGATTATGGCTACACCTTC
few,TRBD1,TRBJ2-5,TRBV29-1,CSVPRPDRGLGETQYF,TGCAGCGTCCCGCGACCTGACAGGGGGCTAGGGGAGACCCAGTACTTC
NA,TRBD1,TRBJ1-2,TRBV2,CASSASSDRGGYTF,TGTGCCAGCAGTGCTTCATCAGACAGGGGTGGCTACACCTTC
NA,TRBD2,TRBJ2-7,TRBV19,CASSIAGTMGYEQYF,TGTGCCAGTAGTATAGCCGGGACTATGGGCTACGAGCAGTACTTC
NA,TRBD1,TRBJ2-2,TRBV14,CASRERQGANTGELFF,TGTGCCAGCAGAGAAAGACAGGGGGCGAACACCGGGGAGCTGTTTTTT
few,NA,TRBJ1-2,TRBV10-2,CASSFAGTLNGYTF,TGCGCCAGCAGTTTTGCCGGGACGCTTAATGGCTACACCTTC
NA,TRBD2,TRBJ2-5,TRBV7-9,CASSFRIAGETQYF,TGTGCCAGCAGCTTCAGAATAGCGGGAGAGACCCAGTACTTC
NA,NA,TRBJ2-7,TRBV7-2,CASSSAGGSYEQYF,TGTGCCAGCAGCTCCGCCGGAGGTTCGTACGAGCAGTACTTC
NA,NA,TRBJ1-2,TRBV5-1,CASSLTDTNYGYTF,TGCGCCAGCAGCCTCACCGACACAAACTATGGCTACACCTTC
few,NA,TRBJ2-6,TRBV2,CASRQVSGANVLTF,TGTGCCAGCAGGCAGGTCTCTGGGGCCAACGTCCTGACTTTC
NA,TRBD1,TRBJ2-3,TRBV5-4,CASSLPAWDRGADTQYF,TGTGCCAGCAGCTTGCCGGCATGGGACAGGGGGGCCGATACGCAGTATTTT
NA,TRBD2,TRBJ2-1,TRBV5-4,CASSLGGLAASYNEQFF,TGTGCCAGCAGCTTGGGCGGGCTAGCGGCCTCCTACAATGAGCAGTTCTTC